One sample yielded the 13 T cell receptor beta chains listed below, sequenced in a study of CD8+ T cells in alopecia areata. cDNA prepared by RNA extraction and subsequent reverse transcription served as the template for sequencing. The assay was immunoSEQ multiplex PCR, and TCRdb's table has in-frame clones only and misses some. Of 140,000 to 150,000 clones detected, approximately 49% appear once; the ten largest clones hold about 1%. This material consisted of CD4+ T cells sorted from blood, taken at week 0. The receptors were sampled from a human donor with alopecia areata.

The CDR3 DNA reads TGCGCCAGCAGCTCCGGGGTGATCCCAGAGACCCAGTACTTC. Translated: CASSSGVIPETQYF. The rearrangement uses TRBV5-1 and TRBJ2-5, with TRBD2 as a possible D gene (5 bases). Germline V lookup: CDR1 SGHRS, CDR2 YFSETQ. The CDR3 is 14 amino acids. V lost 3 bases and J 4 bases, leaving 13 bases between the germline ends.

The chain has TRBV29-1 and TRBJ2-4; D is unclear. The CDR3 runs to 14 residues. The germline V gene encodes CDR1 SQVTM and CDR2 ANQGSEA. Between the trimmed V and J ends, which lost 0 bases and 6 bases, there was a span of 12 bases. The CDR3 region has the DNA TGCAGCGTTGAAGATTCTGGCAGAGGAAACATTCAGTACTTC. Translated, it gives CSVEDSGRGNIQYF.

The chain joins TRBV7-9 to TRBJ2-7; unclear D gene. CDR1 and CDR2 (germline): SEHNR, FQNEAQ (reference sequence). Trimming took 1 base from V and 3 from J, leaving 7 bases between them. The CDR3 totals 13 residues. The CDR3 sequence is CASSLEQNYEQYF. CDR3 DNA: TGTGCCAGCAGCTTAGAACAGAACTACGAGCAGTACTTC.

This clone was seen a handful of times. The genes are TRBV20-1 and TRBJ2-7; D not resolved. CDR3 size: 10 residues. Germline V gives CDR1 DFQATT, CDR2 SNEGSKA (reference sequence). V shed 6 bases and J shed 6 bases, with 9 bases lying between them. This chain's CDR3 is CSAAGGEQYF. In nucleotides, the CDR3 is TGCAGTGCCGCCGGTGGCGAGCAGTACTTC.

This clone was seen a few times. The CDR3 nucleotides read TGCAGCGCCACAGGTGTCGCCTACTACGAGCAGTACTTC. Amino acids: CSATGVAYYEQYF. The V call is TRBV29-1, the J call TRBJ2-7; D perhaps matches TRBD1 (5 bases). The CDR3 runs to 13 residues. V was pared by 7 bases and J by 3 bases, with 16 bases between. Germline V lookup: CDR1 SQVTM, CDR2 ANQGSEA.

CDR3 in DNA: TGTGCCAGCACCCGGGACAGGGACGGGCCCCAGCATTTT. It translates to CASTRDRDGPQHF. The chain uses TRBV6-1 and TRBJ1-5; 9 positions match TRBD1. The CDR3 length is 13 residues. Germline loops: CDR1 MNHNS, CDR2 SASEGT. V was clipped by 7 bases and J by 9 bases; unmatched bases: 7.

The CDR3 loop is CASSPGSGPSQHF. In nucleotides, the CDR3 is TGTGCCAGCTCACCGGGAAGCGGGCCTTCCCAGCATTTT. This chain connects TRBV18 to TRBJ1-5; D is uncertain. V was trimmed by 3 bases and J by 11 bases, leaving 14 bases between them. There are 13 residues in the CDR3. The germline V gene encodes CDR1 KGHSH and CDR2 LQKENI.

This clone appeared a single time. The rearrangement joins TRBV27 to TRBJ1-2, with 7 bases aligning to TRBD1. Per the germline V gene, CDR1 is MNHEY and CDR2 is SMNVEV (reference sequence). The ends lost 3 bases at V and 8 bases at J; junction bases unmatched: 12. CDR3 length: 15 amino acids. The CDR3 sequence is CASSFTRGRFGGYTF. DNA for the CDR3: TGTGCCAGCAGTTTTACTAGGGGGCGCTTTGGCGGCTACACCTTC.

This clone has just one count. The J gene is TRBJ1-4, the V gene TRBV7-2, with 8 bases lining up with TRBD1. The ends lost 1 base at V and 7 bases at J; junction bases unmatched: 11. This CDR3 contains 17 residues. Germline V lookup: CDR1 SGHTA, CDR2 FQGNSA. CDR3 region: CASSLDRGSVKGEKLFF. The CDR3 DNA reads TGTGCCAGCAGCTTAGACAGGGGGAGTGTTAAAGGTGAAAAACTGTTTTTT.

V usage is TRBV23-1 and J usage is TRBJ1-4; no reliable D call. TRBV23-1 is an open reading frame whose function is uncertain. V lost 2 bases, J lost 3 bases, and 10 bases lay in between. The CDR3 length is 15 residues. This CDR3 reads CASSQKKESNEKLFF. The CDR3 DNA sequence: TGCGCCAGCAGTCAAAAAAAGGAGTCTAATGAAAAACTGTTTTTT.

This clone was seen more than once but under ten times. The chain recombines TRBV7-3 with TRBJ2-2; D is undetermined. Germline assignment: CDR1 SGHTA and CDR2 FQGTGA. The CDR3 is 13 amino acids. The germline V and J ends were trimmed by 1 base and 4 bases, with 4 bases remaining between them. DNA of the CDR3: TGTGCCAGCAGCTTAAGCGGCACCGGGGAGCTGTTTTTT. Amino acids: CASSLSGTGELFF.

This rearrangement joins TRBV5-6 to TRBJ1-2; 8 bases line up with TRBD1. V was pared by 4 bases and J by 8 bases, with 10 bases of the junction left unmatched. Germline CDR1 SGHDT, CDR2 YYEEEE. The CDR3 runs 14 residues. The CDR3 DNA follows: TGTGCCAGCAGCGATGACAGGGGCCTCCGAGGCTACACCTTC. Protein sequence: CASSDDRGLRGYTF.

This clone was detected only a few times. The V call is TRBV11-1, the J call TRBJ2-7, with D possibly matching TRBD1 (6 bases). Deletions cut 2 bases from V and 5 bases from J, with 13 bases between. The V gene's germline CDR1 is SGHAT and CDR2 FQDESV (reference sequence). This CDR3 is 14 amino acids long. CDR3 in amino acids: CASSLRRGINEQYF. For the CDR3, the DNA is TGTGCCAGCAGCTTACGCAGGGGTATCAACGAGCAGTACTTC.